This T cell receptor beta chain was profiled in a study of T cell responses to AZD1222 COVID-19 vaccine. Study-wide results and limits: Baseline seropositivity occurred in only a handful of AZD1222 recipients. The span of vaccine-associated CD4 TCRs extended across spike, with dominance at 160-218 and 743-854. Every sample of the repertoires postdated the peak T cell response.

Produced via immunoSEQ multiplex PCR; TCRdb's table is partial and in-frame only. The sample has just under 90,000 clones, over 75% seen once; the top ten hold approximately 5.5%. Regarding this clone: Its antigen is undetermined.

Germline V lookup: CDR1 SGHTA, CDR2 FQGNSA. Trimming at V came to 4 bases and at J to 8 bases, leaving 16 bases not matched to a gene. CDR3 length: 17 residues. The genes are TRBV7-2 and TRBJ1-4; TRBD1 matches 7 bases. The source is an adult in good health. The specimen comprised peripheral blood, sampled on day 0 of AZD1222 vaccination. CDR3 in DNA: TGTGCCAGCAGCTCGGAGGGGGCCCTCCGGTGGGGCGAAAAACTGTTTTTT. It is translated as CASSSEGALRWGEKLFF.